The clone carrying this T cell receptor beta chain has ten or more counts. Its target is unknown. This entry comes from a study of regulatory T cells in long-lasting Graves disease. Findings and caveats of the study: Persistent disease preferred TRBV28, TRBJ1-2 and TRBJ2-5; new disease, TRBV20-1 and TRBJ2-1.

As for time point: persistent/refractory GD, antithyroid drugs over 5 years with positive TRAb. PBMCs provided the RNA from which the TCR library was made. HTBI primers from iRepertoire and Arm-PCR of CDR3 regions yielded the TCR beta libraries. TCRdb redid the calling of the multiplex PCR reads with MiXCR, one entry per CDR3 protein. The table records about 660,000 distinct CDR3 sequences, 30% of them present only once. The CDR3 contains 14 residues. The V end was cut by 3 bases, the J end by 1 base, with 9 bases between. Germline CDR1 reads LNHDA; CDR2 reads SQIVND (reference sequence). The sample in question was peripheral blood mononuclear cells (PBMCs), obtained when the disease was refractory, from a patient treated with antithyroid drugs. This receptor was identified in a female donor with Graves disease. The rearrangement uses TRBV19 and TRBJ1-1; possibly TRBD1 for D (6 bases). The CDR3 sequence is CASSIWGRNTEAFF. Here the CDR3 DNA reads TGTGCCAGTAGTATCTGGGGGCGGAACACTGAAGCTTTCTTT.